This TCR beta chain stems from a study of tumor and adjacent non-tumor tissue in lung cancer. Study-wide background: There were approximately twelve adenocarcinoma, 2 squamous cell carcinoma and 1 small cell lung cancer cases. Each sample yielded roughly 4 million productive TCRbeta reads on average.

A modified ARM-PCR protocol with three rounds of nested PCR amplified TCRbeta. TCRdb processed the multiplex PCR reads anew with MiXCR; each CDR3 protein has one entry. In the table there are 45,000 or so distinct CDR3 sequences, 60% to 65% of which are singletons. RNA was extracted from bulk tissue without any cell sorting. More than 3 cm separated this lung sample from the edge of the tumor. Between August and November 2014, newly diagnosed, chemotherapy-naive lung cancer patients underwent thoracic surgery in China. Sequencing input: distant non-tumor lung tissue. The sequence came from a middle-aged woman with non-small cell lung cancer.

In DNA, the CDR3 is TGTGCCAGCAGTTTCCAGTACGAGAAATACTTC. Residues: CASSFQYEKYF. The rearrangement uses TRBV28 and TRBJ2-7; D not certain. This CDR3 spans 11 amino acids. Germline values: CDR1 MDHEN, CDR2 SYDVKM. V was shortened by 3 bases and J by 13 bases, with 13 bases between the two germline ends.